This entry is about one T cell receptor (beta chain). This CDR3 has 13 amino acids. Per germline, CDR1 GTSNPN and CDR2 SVGIG (reference sequence). Trimming shortened V by 7 bases and J by 4 bases, and 11 bases separated the two germline ends. The entry originates in a study of blood T cell repertoires in COVID-19. Study-wide context: PBMCs, B-cell-depleted T cells, or T cells were the source of the cDNA or gDNA that made up the material.

Only in-frame clones appear in the TCRdb table, and some are missing; sequencing was by immunoSEQ multiplex PCR. The table lists about 160,000 clones, 83% of them singletons. Two negative PCRs, clearance, or symptom resolution were required of recovered Cohort 3 donors. What was sequenced was PBMCs or T cells enriched from blood (not recorded which). The receptor was derived from a woman in her 50s who had recovered from COVID-19. The rearrangement joins TRBV30 to TRBJ2-6; D is undetermined. CDR3 DNA: TGTGCCTTTCGCCCTGGCGGGGCCAACGTCCTGACTTTC. It yields the protein CAFRPGGANVLTF.